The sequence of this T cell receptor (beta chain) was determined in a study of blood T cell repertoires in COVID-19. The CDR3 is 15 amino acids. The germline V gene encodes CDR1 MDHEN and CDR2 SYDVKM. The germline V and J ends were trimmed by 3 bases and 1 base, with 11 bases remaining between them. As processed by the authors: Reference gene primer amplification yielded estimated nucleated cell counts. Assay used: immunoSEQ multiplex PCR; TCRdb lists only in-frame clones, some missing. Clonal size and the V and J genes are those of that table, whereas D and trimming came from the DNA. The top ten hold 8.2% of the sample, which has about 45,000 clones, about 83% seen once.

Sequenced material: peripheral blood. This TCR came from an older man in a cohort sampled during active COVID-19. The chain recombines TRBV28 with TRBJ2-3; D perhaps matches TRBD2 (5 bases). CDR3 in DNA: TGTGCCAGCAGTTTCCGGGGTCTCGGCACAGATACGCAGTATTTT. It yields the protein CASSFRGLGTDTQYF.